This passage covers 30 T cell receptor beta chains from one sample sequenced in a study of patients and donors after allogeneic stem cell transplantation (TCRdb year 2020). Library preparation employed RT-PCR. The instrument was a NextSeq 550. In TCRdb, the public reads were trimmed at Q25 with fastp and aligned with MiXCR, with productive beta chains retained. All rows with the same CDR3 protein become a single entry with the most common DNA and genes. This sample comprises approximately 200,000 distinct CDR3 sequences, around two fifths of them detected only once. The ten largest clones represent roughly 11% of the sample. Sequencing used blood, either unsorted or a sorted T cell fraction (not recorded which). These receptors were taken from a human donor who was either an allogeneic HSCT recipient or a stem cell or donor lymphocyte infusion donor (not recorded which). It is not recorded whose cells these are; they may come from a transplant donor.

This clonotype was counted a few times. The chain links TRBV10-3 to TRBJ2-6; D is undetermined. The CDR3 length is 17 residues. Germline-derived CDR1 and CDR2 are ENHRY and SYGVKD. V lost 2 bases and J 0 bases, leaving 11 bases between the germline ends. The DNA of the CDR3 is TGTGCCATCAGTGAGGCCCCATTAGACTCTGGGGCCAACGTCCTGACTTTC. Amino acids: CAISEAPLDSGANVLTF.

The genes are TRBV20-1 and TRBJ1-2; D is perhaps TRBD1 (5 bases). This CDR3 has 14 amino acids. V shed 3 bases and J shed 5 bases, with 16 bases lying between them. Germline loops: CDR1 DFQATT, CDR2 SNEGSKA (reference sequence). Here the CDR3 reads CSASKGRGGYGYTF. CDR3 nucleotides: TGCAGTGCTAGTAAGGGGCGTGGAGGGTATGGCTACACCTTC.

This clonotype showed up just a few times. The J gene is TRBJ2-6, the V gene TRBV10-3, with a weak D call TRBD1 (6 bases). V lost 6 bases and J lost 0, with 24 bases in between. The CDR3 sequence is 20 residues long. In germline, CDR1 is ENHRY, CDR2 SYGVKD. CDR3 in DNA: TGTGCCATCAGATCAATACAACAGGGTTCCCTTCGCTCTGGGGCCAACGTCCTGACTTTC. Amino acids: CAIRSIQQGSLRSGANVLTF.

This clonotype turned up a few times. V is TRBV27 and J is TRBJ1-5; D not certain. The V gene's germline CDR1 is MNHEY and CDR2 SMNVEV (reference sequence). V lost 5 bases and J lost 0, with 8 bases in between. There are 14 residues in the CDR3. The DNA for the CDR3 is TGTGCCAGCAGTCCCCGGGATAGCAATCAGCCCCAGCATTTT. Protein sequence: CASSPRDSNQPQHF.

The genes are TRBV11-2 and TRBJ1-6, with D possibly TRBD1 on 5 matching bases. V was trimmed by 4 bases and J by 4 bases, leaving 11 bases between them. The CDR3 is made up of 15 amino acids. Germline CDR1 is SGHAT and CDR2 is FQNNGV. In DNA form, the CDR3 reads TGTGCCAGCAGCTCGTCGCAGGGATATAATTCACCCCTCCACTTT. This gives the protein CASSSSQGYNSPLHF. Full variable domain (outside the CDR3, taken from reference TRBV11-2 and TRBJ1-6): EAGVAQSPRYKIIEKRQSVAFWCNPISGHATLYWYQQILGQGPKLLIQFQNNGVVDDSQLPKDRFSAERLKGVDSTLKIQPAKLEDSAVYLCASSSSQGYNSPLHFGNGTRLTVT.

This sequence joins TRBV2 and TRBJ1-2; TRBD1 agrees at 8 bases. The CDR3 sequence is 16 residues long. Germline CDR1 SNHLY, CDR2 FYNNEI. J lost 4 bases, V lost 4 bases, and 11 bases had no gene match. CDR3 region: CASSGRQGLVIYGYTF. CDR3 in DNA: TGTGCCAGCAGTGGGAGACAGGGGCTCGTTATCTATGGCTACACCTTC.

In this sample, this clonotype turned up a few times. The V gene is TRBV6-2 or TRBV6-3, the J gene TRBJ1-4; 7 nucleotides align to TRBD1. The ends lost 6 bases at V and 7 bases at J; junction bases unmatched: 14. CDR3 length: 16 residues. CDR1 is MNHEY, CDR2 SVGEGT, per germline. In DNA, the CDR3 is TGTGCCAGCAGCGACAGGGAATCCCGCGGGGTTGAAAAACTGTTTTTT. Amino acids: CASSDRESRGVEKLFF.

Concerning this clonotype: Since the CDR3 does not end with the conserved phenylalanine or tryptophan, this likely comes from a read error. The chain employs TRBV12-3 or TRBV12-4 and TRBJ2-4; D unresolved. The CDR3 spans 12 residues. The V end lost 3 bases, the J end lost 7 bases, and 7 bases lay between the germline ends. CDR3 amino acids: CASSLNSNIQYI. In nucleotides, the CDR3 is TGTGCCAGCAGTTTGAACAGCAACATTCAGTACATC.

The chain carries TRBV11-3 and TRBJ2-4; TRBD1 might be the D (5 bases). CDR3 length: 13 residues. The germline gives CDR1 SGHNT, CDR2 YENEEA. V lost 1 base and J 13 bases, leaving 14 bases between the germline ends. CDR3 in amino acids: CASSLGGQSKQYF. As DNA, the CDR3 is TGTGCCAGCAGCTTAGGCGGACAATCCAAACAGTACTTC.

In this sample, this clonotype turned up a few times. V gene TRBV20-1 combines with J gene TRBJ2-3; D unclear. The ends were cut back, 0 bases at V and 5 bases at J, with 6 bases in the middle. Per the germline V gene, CDR1 is DFQATT and CDR2 is SNEGSKA (reference sequence). The CDR3 loop spans 12 amino acids. CDR3 region: CSARDSGDTQYF. The CDR3 bases are TGCAGTGCTAGAGACTCTGGAGATACGCAGTATTTT.

This clonotype was observed a handful of times. This chain uses TRBV12-3 or TRBV12-4 with TRBJ2-1; TRBD2 is a possible D gene (5 bases). The CDR3 has 15 amino acids. Trimming removed 5 bases at V and 0 bases at J, with 11 bases between. The CDR3 DNA reads as TGTGCCAGCAGTCGGGGTTCGAGCTCCTACAATGAGCAGTTCTTC. Its protein is CASSRGSSSYNEQFF.

The rearrangement links TRBV6-5 to TRBJ2-5, with D unclear. V was pared by 2 bases and J by 5 bases, with 15 bases between. The V gene's germline CDR1 is MNHEY and CDR2 SVGAGI. This CDR3 has 15 residues. DNA for the CDR3: TGTGCCAGCAGTTACGAAGCTGGGTCGGCGGAGACCCAGTACTTC. Translated, it gives CASSYEAGSAETQYF.

The sample holds many counts of this clonotype. The V gene is TRBV20-1, the J gene TRBJ1-3; tentatively, D is TRBD1 (5 bases). V lost 6 bases and J 0 bases, leaving 9 bases between the germline ends. CDR1 DFQATT and CDR2 SNEGSKA come from the germline V gene (reference sequence). The CDR3 length is 13 residues. The CDR3 DNA reads as TGCAGTGCGCAGGGTTTCTCTGGAAACACCATATATTTT. Encoded protein: CSAQGFSGNTIYF.

The CDR3 sequence is CASSQLTGRDTGELFF. DNA of the CDR3: TGTGCCAGCAGCCAATTGACAGGGCGGGACACCGGGGAGCTGTTTTTT. This chain joins TRBV4-2 and TRBJ2-2; 7 nucleotides line up with TRBD1. V lost 2 bases and J lost 3; bases outside the gene matches: 6. This CDR3 has 16 amino acids. CDR1 is LGHNA and CDR2 is YNFKEQ in the germline V gene.

This clonotype was seen more than once but under ten times. This sequence joins TRBV10-3 and TRBJ2-5; D remains ambiguous. CDR3 length equals 16 residues. From germline, CDR1 is ENHRY and CDR2 SYGVKD. Trimming shortened V by 2 bases and J by 1 base, and 14 bases separated the two germline ends. CDR3 coding DNA: TGTGCCATCAGTGAGGGGAAGACACGGGCCCAAGAGACCCAGTACTTC. It is translated as CAISEGKTRAQETQYF.

J is TRBJ2-7 and V is TRBV5-1; D possibly corresponds to TRBD1 (6 bases). Trimming pared 2 bases from V and 4 bases from J, leaving 22 bases between. Germline V CDR1 and CDR2: SGHRS, YFSETQ. The CDR3 runs 17 residues. CDR3 DNA sequence: TGCGCCAGCAGCTTATCTTCCTCCGGGACAAGACCTTACGAGCAGTACTTC. Protein sequence: CASSLSSSGTRPYEQYF.

CDR3 coding DNA: TGCAGTGCTAGAGGGGGACAGGGCATTAATTCACCCCTCCACTTT. Residues: CSARGGQGINSPLHF. The chain joins TRBV20-1 to TRBJ1-6; TRBD1 agrees at 9 bases. The trim removed 1 base at V and 6 bases at J, leaving 4 bases unmatched. The CDR3 covers 15 residues. The germline gives CDR1 DFQATT, CDR2 SNEGSKA (reference sequence).

The chain is built from TRBV24-1 and TRBJ1-5, with 7 bases that match TRBD1. Germline V lookup: CDR1 KGHDR, CDR2 SFDVKD. The CDR3 is made up of 16 amino acids. The ends lost 4 bases at V and 3 bases at J; junction bases unmatched: 8. This CDR3 reads CATSDRGTADNQPQHF. The DNA of the CDR3 is TGTGCCACCAGTGACCGGGGGACAGCGGACAATCAGCCCCAGCATTTT.

This clonotype occurred a few times. The CDR3 is CASSQARETGSNQPQHF. The CDR3, as DNA: TGCGCCAGCAGCCAAGCAAGGGAGACAGGGAGCAATCAGCCCCAGCATTTT. V usage is TRBV4-1 and J usage is TRBJ1-5, with TRBD1 identical over 7 bases. The CDR3 length is 17 residues. V dropped 1 base and J dropped 1; count of bases not matched to a gene: 7. Germline-derived CDR1 and CDR2 are MGHRA and YSYEKL.

The sample holds a few counts of this clonotype. The chain recombines TRBV27 with TRBJ1-5; D remains ambiguous. From germline, CDR1 is MNHEY and CDR2 SMNVEV (reference sequence). The germline V and J ends were trimmed by 4 bases and 2 bases, with 3 bases remaining between them. This CDR3 comprises 12 residues. CDR3 sequence: CASSSRNQPQHF. Written as DNA, the CDR3 is TGTGCCAGCAGTTCTCGCAATCAGCCCCAGCATTTT.

This clonotype has just a few counts. The J gene is TRBJ1-2, the V gene TRBV5-1; a weak D match, TRBD1 (6 bases). Trimming left V 3 bases short and J 4 bases short, with 13 bases between. CDR1 is SGHRS, CDR2 YFSETQ, per germline. This CDR3 is built from 14 residues. The CDR3, as DNA: TGCGCCAGCAGCTCACAGCAGGGGTCCTATGGCTACACCTTC. Translating it yields CASSSQQGSYGYTF.

The chain links TRBV7-2 to TRBJ2-2; TRBD1 or TRBD2 may be the D gene (5 bases each). The CDR3 runs 15 residues. Germline V gene data show CDR1 as SGHTA and CDR2 as FQGNSA. The ends were cut back, 1 base at V and 9 bases at J, with 15 bases in the middle. The DNA of the CDR3 is TGTGCCAGCAGCTTAGGTCCGGGACGGACGTGGGAGCTGTTTTTT. This sequence encodes CASSLGPGRTWELFF.

This chain joins TRBV12-3 or TRBV12-4 and TRBJ1-2, with 7 positions matching TRBD1. V gave up 0 bases and J gave up 3 bases; unmatched junction bases: 1. The CDR3 has 14 amino acids. The CDR3 sequence is CASSLAGQYYGYTF. CDR3 bases: TGTGCCAGCAGTTTAGCGGGACAGTACTATGGCTACACCTTC.

This chain joins TRBV12-3 or TRBV12-4 and TRBJ1-1; D is unclear. The V end was cut by 5 bases, the J end by 7 bases, with 11 bases between. The CDR3 sequence is 12 residues long. CDR3 DNA: TGTGCCAGCAGTCCCCAAGGGTTTGAAGCTTTCTTT. It yields the protein CASSPQGFEAFF.

In this sample, this clonotype turned up a few times. V usage is TRBV5-1 and J usage is TRBJ1-1, with D perhaps TRBD1 (6 bases). CDR3 length: 14 amino acids. Between the trimmed V and J ends, which lost 3 bases and 5 bases, there was a span of 14 bases. Germline assignment: CDR1 SGHRS and CDR2 YFSETQ. CDR3: CASSSQGGRTEAFF. As DNA, the CDR3 is TGCGCCAGCAGCTCACAGGGAGGGCGAACTGAAGCTTTCTTT.

The chain links TRBV12-3 or TRBV12-4 to TRBJ2-7; D call uncertain. The CDR3 is made up of 14 amino acids. Trimming pared 1 base from V and 3 bases from J, leaving 10 bases between. CDR3 nucleotides: TGTGCCAGCAGTTTAGGGGTTGGCAACTACGAGCAGTACTTC. Its translation is CASSLGVGNYEQYF.

The genes are TRBV12-3 or TRBV12-4 and TRBJ1-3; D may be TRBD1 (5 bases). Trimming left V 6 bases short and J 0 bases short, with 12 bases between. The CDR3 spans 15 residues. As DNA, the CDR3 is TGTGCCAGCAGCCGGGACCGAGCCTCTGGAAACACCATATATTTT. This translates into CASSRDRASGNTIYF.

The chain combines TRBV25-1 with TRBJ1-2, with unresolved D. With 11 bases removed from V and 6 bases from J, the gap between germline ends came to 19 bases. Germline-derived CDR1 and CDR2 are MGHDK and SYGVNS. The CDR3 runs to 13 residues. The CDR3 DNA is TGTGCCGCATCCCCGGGGTGGCAGCATGGCTACACCTTC. Translated: CAASPGWQHGYTF.

V usage is TRBV7-2 and J usage is TRBJ2-7; tentatively, D is TRBD1 (6 bases). The CDR3 extends over 15 amino acids. Germline lookup yields CDR1 SGHTA and CDR2 FQGNSA. Trimming shortened V by 1 base and J by 1 base, and 11 bases separated the two germline ends. The DNA for the CDR3 is TGTGCCAGCAGCTTAGGGCAGGGGAAATCCTACGAGCAGTACTTC. This sequence encodes CASSLGQGKSYEQYF.

This rearrangement joins TRBV25-1 to TRBJ1-6, with a weak D call TRBD1 (6 bases). The CDR3 totals 13 residues. The ends were cut back, 4 bases at V and 9 bases at J, with 10 bases in the middle. Germline-derived CDR1 and CDR2 are MGHDK and SYGVNS. Here the CDR3 reads CASSVLGGSPLHF. The CDR3 nucleotides are TGTGCCAGCAGTGTCCTAGGGGGTTCACCCCTCCACTTT.